This entry concerns a single T cell receptor (beta chain). These data belong to a study of blood T cell repertoires in COVID-19. Participants' reported clinical history set cohort assignment. Produced via immunoSEQ multiplex PCR; TCRdb's table is partial and in-frame only. This table holds 350,000 to 550,000 clones, roughly nine tenths found once. V was trimmed by 0 bases and J by 3 bases, leaving 5 bases between them. CDR1 ENHRY and CDR2 SYGVKD come from the germline V gene. The CDR3 has 13 residues. The origin of this receptor is a woman younger than 35 with acute COVID-19. This chain links TRBV10-3 with TRBJ2-5; D call uncertain. The sample comprised PBMCs or T cells enriched from blood (not recorded which). CDR3 DNA: TGTGCCATCAGTGAGTCACCGGAAGAGACCCAGTACTTC. Residues: CAISESPEETQYF.